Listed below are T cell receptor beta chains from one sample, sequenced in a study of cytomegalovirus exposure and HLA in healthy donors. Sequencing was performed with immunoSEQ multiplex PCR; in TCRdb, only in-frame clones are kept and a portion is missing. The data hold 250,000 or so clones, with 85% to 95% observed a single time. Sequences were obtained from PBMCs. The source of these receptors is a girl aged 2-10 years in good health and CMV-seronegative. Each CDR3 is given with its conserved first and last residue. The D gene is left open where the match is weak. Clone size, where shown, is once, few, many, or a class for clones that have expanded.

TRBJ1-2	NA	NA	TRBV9	CASSRLGADGYTF	TGTGCCAGCAGCCGCCTAGGGGCAGATGGCTACACCTTC
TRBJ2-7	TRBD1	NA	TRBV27	CASRGQNLPLSEQYF	TGTGCCAGCAGGGGACAGAACCTCCCCCTCTCCGAGCAGTACTTC
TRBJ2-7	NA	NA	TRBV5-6	CASSYTGFPYEQYF	TGTGCCAGCAGCTACACCGGGTTCCCCTACGAGCAGTACTTC
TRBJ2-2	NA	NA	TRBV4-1	CASSQDTSNTGELFF	TGCGCCAGCAGCCAAGACACTAGCAACACCGGGGAGCTGTTTTTT
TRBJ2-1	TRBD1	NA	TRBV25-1	CASSAKDRNNEQFF	TGTGCCAGCAGTGCAAAGGACAGGAACAATGAGCAGTTCTTC
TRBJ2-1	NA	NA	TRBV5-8	CASSWGVNEQFF	TGTGCCAGCAGCTGGGGAGTCAATGAGCAGTTCTTC
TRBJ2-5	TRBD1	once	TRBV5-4	CASSFDRGPSRETQYF	TGTGCCAGCAGCTTCGACAGGGGGCCGTCAAGAGAGACCCAGTACTTC
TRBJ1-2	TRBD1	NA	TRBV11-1	CASSPGQVYGYTF	TGTGCCAGCAGCCCGGGACAGGTCTATGGCTACACCTTC
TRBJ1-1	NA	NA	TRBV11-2	CASSLKAGAPEAFF	TGTGCCAGCAGCTTAAAGGCAGGTGCCCCTGAAGCTTTCTTT
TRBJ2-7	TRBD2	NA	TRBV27	CASSLVRGAAYEQYF	TGTGCCAGCAGTTTAGTGCGGGGGGCCGCCTACGAGCAGTACTTC
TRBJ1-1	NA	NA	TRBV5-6	CASSYGGHTEAFF	TGTGCCAGCAGCTACGGGGGTCACACTGAAGCTTTCTTT